One sample yielded the 19 T cell receptor beta chains listed below, sequenced in a study of CD8 T cells in ankylosing spondylitis. Antigens for these TCRs are unknown. In TCRdb, the 5' RACE reads were re-called with MiXCR into one record per CDR3 protein. The sample lists roughly 700,000 distinct CDR3 sequences; 15% to 20% were seen once. General study results and limits: It appeared that ankylosing spondylitis blood was characterized by a TCR beta motif of roughly 8 highly homologous variants.

Sequencing was performed on blood, either unsorted or a sorted T cell fraction (not recorded which). All receptors derive from a male donor with ankylosing spondylitis.

This clonotype turned up a few times. J is TRBJ1-5 and V is TRBV4-1; D gene unclear. From germline, CDR1 is MGHRA and CDR2 YSYEKL. The CDR3 extends over 14 amino acids. V lost 3 bases and J 9 bases, leaving 15 bases between the germline ends. The CDR3 here is CASSQDPSIGPQHF. The CDR3 nucleotides read TGCGCCAGCAGCCAGGACCCATCAATTGGGCCCCAGCATTTT.

The V call is TRBV2, the J call TRBJ2-1; 11 bases are a match to TRBD2. This CDR3 comprises 14 residues. The germline gives CDR1 SNHLY, CDR2 FYNNEI. V shed 6 bases and J 6 bases; nucleotides not matched to a gene: 4. CDR3 residues: CASRRLAGFNEQFF. As DNA, the CDR3 is TGTGCCAGCAGACGACTAGCGGGGTTCAATGAGCAGTTCTTC.

This clonotype was observed a handful of times. The V gene is TRBV25-1, the J gene TRBJ2-1; 10 nucleotides match TRBD2. The CDR3 is 18 residues long. J gave up 1 base and V 0 bases, and 6 bases lay outside the gene matches. Per the germline V gene, CDR1 is MGHDK and CDR2 is SYGVNS. This CDR3 reads CASSEYWIAGGSYNEQFF. The DNA for the CDR3 is TGTGCCAGCAGTGAATATTGGATAGCGGGAGGATCCTACAATGAGCAGTTCTTC. Full variable domain (missing parts from reference TRBV25-1 and TRBJ2-1): EADIYQTPRYLVIGTGKKITLECSQTMGHDKMYWYQQDPGMELHLIHYSYGVNSTEKGDLSSESTVSRIRTEHFPLTLESARPSHTSQYLCASSEYWIAGGSYNEQFFGPGTRLTVL.

This clonotype was observed a handful of times. The CDR3 DNA reads as TGCGCCAGCAGACATTTGCCGAGCTCCTACGAGCAGTACTTC. Translating gives CASRHLPSSYEQYF. This rearrangement joins TRBV4-1 to TRBJ2-7; D ambiguous. The CDR3 loop spans 14 amino acids. CDR1 is MGHRA and CDR2 is YSYEKL in the germline V gene. Trimming shortened V by 6 bases and J by 0 bases, and 12 bases separated the two germline ends.

The chain carries TRBV7-8 and TRBJ1-2; D is uncertain. V lost 5 bases and J lost 0, with 13 bases in between. The CDR3 contains 15 residues. Germline V gene data show CDR1 as SGHVS and CDR2 as FQNEAQ. The chain's CDR3 is CASSNGPPANYGYTF. The DNA of the CDR3 is TGTGCCAGCAGCAATGGACCGCCAGCTAACTATGGCTACACCTTC.

This clonotype came up a few times. The chain joins TRBV20-1 to TRBJ2-7; 12 bases align to TRBD2. CDR3 size: 16 residues. CDR1 is DFQATT and CDR2 is SNEGSKA in the germline V gene (reference sequence). With V trimmed by 6 bases and J by 4 bases, 13 bases remained unmatched. The CDR3 here is CSAVRTSGAFGYEQYF. CDR3 nucleotide sequence: TGCAGTGCGGTGCGGACTAGCGGGGCGTTCGGTTACGAGCAGTACTTC.

This clonotype showed up many times. V is TRBV7-2 and J is TRBJ2-3; D may be TRBD2 (6 bases). This CDR3 spans 17 amino acids. Trimming removed 2 bases from V and 3 bases from J, with 18 bases in between. CDR1 and CDR2 from the germline V gene are SGHTA and FQGNSA. This CDR3 is CASSLWTTGLATDTQYF. CDR3 nucleotides: TGTGCCAGCAGCTTATGGACTACCGGCCTAGCAACAGATACGCAGTATTTT.

This clonotype was detected a few times. The chain links TRBV5-1 to TRBJ2-7; 7 nucleotides match TRBD1. This CDR3 is 15 amino acids long. V was pared by 5 bases and J by 0 bases, with 8 bases of the junction left unmatched. Per the germline V gene, CDR1 is SGHRS and CDR2 is YFSETQ. The CDR3 reads CASSSYRGLSYEQYF. The CDR3, as DNA: TGCGCCAGCAGTTCGTACAGGGGTCTCTCCTACGAGCAGTACTTC.

The chain links TRBV5-1 to TRBJ2-1; D perhaps matches TRBD2 (6 bases). Germline assignment: CDR1 SGHRS and CDR2 YFSETQ. The CDR3 extends over 15 amino acids. The germline V and J ends were trimmed by 7 bases and 2 bases, with 16 bases remaining between them. As DNA, the CDR3 is TGCGCCAGCGCGCCGGGACTGATTACCTACAATGAGCAGTTCTTC. As protein: CASAPGLITYNEQFF. The variable domain in full, with the rest retrieved from reference TRBV5-1 and TRBJ2-1, is KAGVTQTPRYLIKTRGQQVTLSCSPISGHRSVSWYQQTPGQGLQFLFEYFSETQRNKGNFPGRFSGRQFSNSRSEMNVSTLELGDSALYLCASAPGLITYNEQFFGPGTRLTVL.

This sequence joins TRBV24-1 and TRBJ2-5, with D possibly matching TRBD1 (6 bases). The V and J ends lost 6 bases and 1 base respectively, with 14 bases between them. The CDR3 loop spans 15 amino acids. From germline, CDR1 is KGHDR and CDR2 SFDVKD. The CDR3 DNA is TGTGCCACCAGTCAACAGGGACCCCGCCAAGAGACCCAGTACTTC. It translates to CATSQQGPRQETQYF.

This chain uses TRBV11-2 with TRBJ2-1, with 9 bases that match TRBD1. The CDR3 runs 17 residues. V shed 4 bases, J shed 6 bases, and the junction held 13 bases outside the gene matches. CDR1 is SGHAT and CDR2 is FQNNGV in the germline V gene. The CDR3: CASSSQQGAIGLNEQFF. For the CDR3, the DNA is TGTGCCAGCAGCTCGCAACAGGGGGCTATAGGACTCAATGAGCAGTTCTTC.

This clonotype was observed a few times. The genes are TRBV20-1 and TRBJ1-4; D not resolved. The CDR3 is 15 residues long. Germline CDR1 reads DFQATT; CDR2 reads SNEGSKA (reference sequence). Deletions cut 0 bases from V and 4 bases from J, with 12 bases between. In DNA, the CDR3 is TGCAGTGCTAGAGATGAGAACAGCTTTAATGAAAAACTGTTTTTT. Its protein product is CSARDENSFNEKLFF.

The chain employs TRBV12-3 or TRBV12-4 and TRBJ2-3; D gene ambiguous. This CDR3 spans 14 amino acids. V lost 6 bases, J lost 1 base, and 11 bases lay in between. The CDR3 loop is CASSILARTDTQYF. The CDR3 DNA reads TGTGCCAGCAGCATCTTGGCCCGCACAGATACGCAGTATTTT.

The V and J genes are TRBV5-1 and TRBJ1-1, with a weak D call TRBD1 (5 bases). Germline V gives CDR1 SGHRS, CDR2 YFSETQ. This CDR3 region has 14 residues. V lost 7 bases and J lost 1, with 14 bases in between. CDR3 nucleotide sequence: TGCGCCAGCGGCCGATCAGGGACGAACACTGAAGCTTTCTTT. Translated, it gives CASGRSGTNTEAFF.

This clonotype was counted a few times. The V gene is TRBV14, the J gene TRBJ2-2, with D perhaps TRBD1 or TRBD2 (5 bases each). The germline gives CDR1 SGHDN, CDR2 FVKESK. V lost 0 bases and J 5 bases, leaving 16 bases between the germline ends. The CDR3 runs to 17 residues. CDR3 in amino acids: CASSQEGPASITGELFF. The DNA of the CDR3 is TGTGCCAGCAGCCAAGAGGGACCAGCGTCAATTACCGGGGAGCTGTTTTTT.

In this sample, this clonotype turned up a few times. The chain combines TRBV20-1 with TRBJ1-5; 8 bases fit TRBD1. Germline V gene sequence: CDR1 DFQATT, CDR2 SNEGSKA (reference sequence). Unmatched junction bases numbered 3, after V lost 6 bases and J lost 5 bases. CDR3 size: 12 residues. In nucleotides, the CDR3 is TGCAGTGCCAAACAGGGGGATCAGCCCCAGCATTTT. This encodes CSAKQGDQPQHF.

The V and J genes are TRBV9 and TRBJ1-2; no firm D call. V dropped 0 bases and J dropped 4 bases, with 13 bases sitting between them. The CDR3 is made up of 15 amino acids. CDR1 and CDR2 from the germline V gene are SGDLS and YYNGEE. The CDR3 region has the DNA TGTGCCAGCAGCGTAGACGGGATCCCCTTCTATGGCTACACCTTC. Protein product: CASSVDGIPFYGYTF. Variable domain in full (rest from reference TRBV9 and TRBJ1-2): DSGVTQTPKHLITATGQRVTLRCSPRSGDLSVYWYQQSLDQGLQFLIQYYNGEERAKGNILERFSAQQFPDLHSELNLSSLELGDSALYFCASSVDGIPFYGYTFGSGTRLTVV.

This clonotype was observed once. This chain links TRBV4-1 with TRBJ2-2; no reliable D call. The CDR3 length is 15 residues. V gave up 5 bases and J gave up 3 bases, with 13 bases separating them. The V gene's germline CDR1 is MGHRA and CDR2 YSYEKL. CDR3 protein: CASSVVIEDTGELFF. DNA for the CDR3: TGCGCCAGCAGCGTCGTCATAGAGGACACCGGGGAGCTGTTTTTT.

This clonotype has ten or more counts. The genes are TRBV6-5 and TRBJ2-2; D gene ambiguous. Trimming pared 3 bases from V and 1 base from J, leaving 6 bases between. The CDR3 covers 14 residues. CDR1 is MNHEY, CDR2 SVGAGI, per germline. The CDR3 sequence: CASSYSGNTGELFF. CDR3 sequence (DNA): TGTGCCAGCAGTTATTCGGGGAACACCGGGGAGCTGTTTTTT.